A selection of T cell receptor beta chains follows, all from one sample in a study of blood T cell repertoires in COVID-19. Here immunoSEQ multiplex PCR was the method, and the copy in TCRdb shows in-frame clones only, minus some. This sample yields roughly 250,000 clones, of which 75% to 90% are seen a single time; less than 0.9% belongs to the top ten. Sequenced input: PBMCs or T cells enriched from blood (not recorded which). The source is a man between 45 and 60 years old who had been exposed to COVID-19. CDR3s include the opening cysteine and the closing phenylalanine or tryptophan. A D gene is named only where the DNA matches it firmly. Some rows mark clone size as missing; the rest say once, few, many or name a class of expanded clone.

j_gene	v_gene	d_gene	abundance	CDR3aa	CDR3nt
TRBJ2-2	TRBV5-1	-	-	CASSLRLVSGELFF	TGCGCCAGCAGCCTCCGACTAGTCAGCGGGGAGCTGTTTTTT
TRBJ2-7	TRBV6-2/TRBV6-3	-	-	CASSYVGDEQYF	TGTGCCAGCAGTTACGTCGGTGACGAGCAGTACTTC
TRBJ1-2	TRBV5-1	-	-	CASSLRGSDYGYTF	TGCGCCAGCAGCTTGAGGGGGTCTGACTATGGCTACACCTTC
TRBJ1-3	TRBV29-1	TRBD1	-	CSAQTGGRNTIYF	TGCAGCGCCCAGACAGGGGGCAGAAACACCATATATTTT
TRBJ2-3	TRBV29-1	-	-	CSALGGRASTDTQYF	TGCAGCGCCTTGGGGGGAAGAGCGAGCACAGATACGCAGTATTTT
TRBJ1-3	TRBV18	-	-	CASSPLLEHSGNTIYF	TGTGCCAGCTCACCGCTCCTAGAACACTCTGGAAACACCATATATTTT
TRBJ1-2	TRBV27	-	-	CASRQVGAGDGYTF	TGTGCCAGCAGACAAGTCGGGGCGGGGGATGGCTACACCTTC
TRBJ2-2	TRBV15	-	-	CATSSSDTGELFF	TGTGCCACCAGCAGCAGTGACACCGGGGAGCTGTTTTTT
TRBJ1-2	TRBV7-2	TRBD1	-	CASSFGTGRGYSGGYTF	TGTGCCAGCAGCTTTGGGACAGGGAGAGGGTATTCGGGGGGCTACACCTTC
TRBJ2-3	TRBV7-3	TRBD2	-	CASSSTGTSGRWNTDTQYF	TGTGCCAGCAGCTCAACCGGGACTAGCGGGAGGTGGAACACAGATACGCAGTATTTT
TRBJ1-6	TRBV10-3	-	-	CAISQRGYNSPLHF	TGTGCCATCAGTCAGAGAGGGTATAATTCACCCCTCCACTTT
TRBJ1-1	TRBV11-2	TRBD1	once	CASSFDRAGTEAFF	TGTGCCAGCAGCTTTGACAGGGCGGGCACTGAAGCTTTCTTT
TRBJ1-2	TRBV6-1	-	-	CASSEAAGYGYTF	TGTGCCAGCAGTGAAGCGGCGGGGTATGGCTACACCTTC
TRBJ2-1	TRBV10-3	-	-	CAIGQYNEQFF	TGTGCCATCGGACAGTACAATGAGCAGTTCTTC
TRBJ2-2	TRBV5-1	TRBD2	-	CASSFGGLLNTGELFF	TGCGCCAGCAGCTTCGGGGGGTTGTTGAACACCGGGGAGCTGTTTTTT
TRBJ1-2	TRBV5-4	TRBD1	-	CASSLATRGTGDFGYTF	TGTGCCAGCAGCTTGGCCACTAGAGGGACAGGGGATTTTGGCTACACCTTC
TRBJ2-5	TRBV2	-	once	CASTSTGIETQYF	TGTGCCAGCACCTCTACAGGGATAGAGACCCAGTACTTC
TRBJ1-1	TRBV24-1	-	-	CATSDSDPNTEAFF	TGTGCCACCAGTGATTCAGATCCGAACACTGAAGCTTTCTTT
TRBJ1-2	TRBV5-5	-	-	CASRSDRPYNYGYTF	TGTGCCAGCAGATCCGACAGACCTTACAACTATGGCTACACCTTC
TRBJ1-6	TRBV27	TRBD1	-	CASSLSRAGGSPLHF	TGTGCCAGCAGTTTGTCTCGGGCAGGGGGTTCACCCCTCCACTTT
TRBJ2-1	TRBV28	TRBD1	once	CASNEWGTGPYNEQFF	TGTGCCAGCAATGAATGGGGGACAGGGCCCTACAATGAGCAGTTCTTC
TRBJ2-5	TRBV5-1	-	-	CASSSLYQETQYF	TGCGCCAGCAGCTCCTTGTACCAAGAGACCCAGTACTTC
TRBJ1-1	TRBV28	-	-	CASSTPGGGRANTEAFF	TGTGCCAGCAGCACCCCCGGCGGGGGAAGGGCGAACACTGAAGCTTTCTTT
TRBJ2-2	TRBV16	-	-	CASSPGTGELFF	TGTGCCAGCAGCCCAGGGACCGGGGAGCTGTTTTTT
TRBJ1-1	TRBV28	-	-	CASSWWGGTEAFF	TGTGCCAGCAGTTGGTGGGGCGGCACTGAAGCTTTCTTT
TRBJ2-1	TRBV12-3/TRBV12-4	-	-	CASSLLGVNEQFF	TGTGCCAGCAGTTTACTCGGGGTCAATGAGCAGTTCTTC
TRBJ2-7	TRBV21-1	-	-	CASRAWRGSYEQYF	TGTGCCAGCAGGGCTTGGCGGGGCTCCTACGAGCAGTACTTC
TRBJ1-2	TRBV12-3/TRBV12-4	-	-	CASRFTGTYGYTF	TGTGCCAGCAGATTCACAGGGACCTATGGCTACACCTTC
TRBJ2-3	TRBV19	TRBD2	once	CATARRRGDTQYF	TGTGCCACCGCGAGGAGGCGGGGGGATACGCAGTATTTT
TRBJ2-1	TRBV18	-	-	CASSPLSLSGDNEQFF	TGTGCCAGCTCTCCGCTTTCCTTAAGTGGAGACAATGAGCAGTTCTTC